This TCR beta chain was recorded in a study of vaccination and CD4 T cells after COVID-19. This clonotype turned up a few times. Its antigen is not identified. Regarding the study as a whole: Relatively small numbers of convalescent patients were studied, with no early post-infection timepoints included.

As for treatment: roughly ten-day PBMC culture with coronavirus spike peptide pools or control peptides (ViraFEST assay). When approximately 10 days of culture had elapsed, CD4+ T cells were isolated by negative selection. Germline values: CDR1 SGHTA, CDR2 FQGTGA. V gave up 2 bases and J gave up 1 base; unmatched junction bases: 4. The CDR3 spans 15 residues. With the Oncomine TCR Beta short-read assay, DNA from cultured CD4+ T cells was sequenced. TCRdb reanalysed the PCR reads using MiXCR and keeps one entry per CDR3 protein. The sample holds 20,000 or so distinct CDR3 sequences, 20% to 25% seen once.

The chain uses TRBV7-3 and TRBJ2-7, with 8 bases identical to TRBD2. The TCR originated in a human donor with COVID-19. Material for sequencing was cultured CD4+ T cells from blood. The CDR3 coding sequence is TGTGCCAGCAGCTTATCTCCGGGGGGGTCCTACGAGCAGTACTTC. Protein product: CASSLSPGGSYEQYF.